The clone carrying this TCR beta chain was observed a handful of times. Its specificity is not known. Isolated RNA was reverse transcribed in full, so expressed TCRB transcripts were sequenced. Repertoires were generated with immunoSEQ multiplex PCR, while TCRdb's copy carries only in-frame clones and drops some. The table has around 690,000 clones, around an eighth seen once. The data derive from a study of beta chain features in type 1 diabetes. Study-level results: Across all four CD4+ subsets, people with type 1 diabetes showed modestly shorter TCRB CDR3s.

V trimming: 4 bases; J trimming: 2 bases; junction bases outside the gene matches: 13. Per germline, CDR1 LGHNA and CDR2 YSLEER. The CDR3 sequence is 20 residues long. The receptor's source is a man in his thirties or forties with type 1 diabetes. The chain joins TRBV4-3 to TRBJ2-1; 14 bases fit TRBD2. The specimen sequenced was naive CD4+ T cells from blood. The CDR3 DNA reads TGCGCCAGCAGCCCGCGGCCGTGGACTAGCGGGGGGACTACCTACAATGAGCAGTTCTTC. Protein: CASSPRPWTSGGTTYNEQFF.